The clone carrying this T cell receptor beta chain was counted a single time. As yet, its antigen is unknown. The data were taken from a study of CD8+ T cells in alopecia areata. Findings and caveats of the study: Many expanded lesional clones persisted during tofacitinib (in both scalp and blood).

The V end lost 1 base, the J end lost 4 bases, and 14 bases lay between the germline ends. Germline V gene data show CDR1 as LGHNA and CDR2 as YSLEER. The CDR3 runs 15 residues. Treatment reported: oral pan-JAK inhibitor, 5-10 mg twice daily. The sequencing template was cDNA reverse transcribed from extracted RNA. TCRdb keeps only in-frame clones here, not all; method: immunoSEQ multiplex PCR. The sample lists around 190,000 clones, 64% occurring once. The chain combines TRBV4-3 with TRBJ2-7, with TRBD2 as a possible D gene (6 bases). This receptor was obtained from a human donor with alopecia areata. The starting material was CD4+ T cells sorted from blood, obtained at week 4, from a patient treated with tofacitinib. This CDR3 reads CASSQVAGPTYEQYF. Written as DNA, the CDR3 is TGCGCCAGCAGCCAAGTCGCGGGACCGACGTACGAGCAGTACTTC.